This T cell receptor beta chain was observed in a study of T cells in Graves' hyperthyroidism and ophthalmopathy. Study at large: Any treatment followed the collection of peripheral blood at initial diagnosis. Study outcomes and limitations: The model made its ophthalmopathy prediction, and onset followed a median around 6.5 months later.

Regarding this clonotype: The target antigen is unknown. Mismatch with germline at one junction end may stem from a read error.

Germline V lookup: CDR1 SGHTS, CDR2 YDEGEE. The length of the CDR3 is 15 residues. Using RNA transcripts as the source, TCR beta CDR3 regions were amplified. Primed by the HTBI set, a first-round RT-PCR was run on the TCR CDR3. Each CDR3 protein gets one entry after TCRdb re-called the multiplex PCR reads with MiXCR. This table has roughly 100,000 distinct CDR3 sequences, 45% to 50% appearing once. The hyperthyroidism patients had all been newly diagnosed, and their disease duration was under 2 months. Their ages ranged from 18 to 65 years. The authors took PBMCs from 9.5 to 10 ml fresh peripheral blood.

The rearrangement joins TRBV5-8 to TRBJ2-3; 13 nucleotides line up with TRBD2. Sequences were obtained from blood. This clonotype originated in a man between 35 and 55 years old with Graves' hyperthyroidism. CDR3: CASSAGTSGKNEQYF. CDR3 nucleotide sequence: TGTGCTAGCAGCGCCGGGACTAGCGGGAAGAATGAGCAGTATTTT.